One sample yielded the 25 T cell receptor beta chains listed below, sequenced in a study of monozygotic twins with cystic fibrosis. The repertoire was sequenced with immunoSEQ multiplex PCR; TCRdb's copy has only in-frame clones and lacks some. The sample holds roughly 20,000 clones; 75% to 95% are singletons and the top ten take 1.6%. Material: blood. Receptor source: a girl aged 2 to 10 with cystic fibrosis.

Here the CDR3 DNA reads TGTGCCATCAGTGACCCTAGCGGGGGGGGCACAGATACGCAGTATTTT. This gives the protein CAISDPSGGGTDTQYF. The chain is built from TRBV10-3 and TRBJ2-3; TRBD2 agrees at 12 bases. Germline V CDR1 and CDR2: ENHRY, SYGVKD. V gave up 3 bases and J gave up 1 base; unmatched junction bases: 2. The CDR3 is 16 amino acids.

The chain is built from TRBV10-1 and TRBJ2-7; D not certain. CDR1 is WNHNN and CDR2 is SYGVQD in the germline V gene (reference sequence). The CDR3 has 14 residues. The V gene lost 2 bases and the J gene lost 6 bases, with 14 bases spanning the gap. CDR3 DNA sequence: TGCGCCAGCAGTGAGATGAGGACCCTGACCGAGCAGTACTTC. Translation gives CASSEMRTLTEQYF.

V and J are TRBV7-3 and TRBJ2-1; unclear D gene. Germline V gene lookup returns CDR1 SGHTA and CDR2 FQGTGA. The V end was cut by 5 bases, the J end by 0 bases, with 14 bases between. This CDR3 has 16 amino acids. Written as DNA, the CDR3 is TGTGCCAGCAGCCGGATCCCGGGCAACTCCTACAATGAGCAGTTCTTC. Its protein is CASSRIPGNSYNEQFF.

The chain's CDR3 is CASSFGNLGHQPQHF. The CDR3 coding sequence is TGTGCCAGCAGTTTTGGGAACCTAGGCCATCAGCCCCAGCATTTT. The chain is built from TRBV28 and TRBJ1-5; D call uncertain. The CDR3 sequence is 15 residues long. Trimming stripped 3 bases from V and 5 bases from J, with 14 bases between. Germline V CDR1 and CDR2: MDHEN, SYDVKM.

The rearrangement joins TRBV5-5 to TRBJ1-1; no firm D call. There are 14 residues in the CDR3. Trimming cost V 0 bases and J 3 bases, with 9 bases left between them. Germline V gene lookup returns CDR1 SGHKS and CDR2 YYEKEE (reference sequence). CDR3 sequence reads: CASSLVAGYTEAFF. The CDR3 nucleotides read TGTGCCAGCAGCTTGGTAGCCGGTTACACTGAAGCTTTCTTT.

The chain has TRBV19 and TRBJ2-7; 7 nucleotides match TRBD2. Losses at the gene ends were 9 bases for V and 3 bases for J; bases not matched to a gene: 11. Per germline, CDR1 LNHDA and CDR2 SQIVND (reference sequence). The CDR3 sequence is 14 residues long. The DNA for the CDR3 is TGTGCCAGCACCGGGACTACCGCAAACTACGAGCAGTACTTC. This encodes CASTGTTANYEQYF.

J is TRBJ2-5 and V is TRBV6-1, with D perhaps TRBD2 (6 bases). Germline loops: CDR1 MNHNS, CDR2 SASEGT. The CDR3 consists of 14 residues. The V and J ends lost 7 bases and 5 bases respectively, with 17 bases between them. CDR3: CASMGAAGRETQYF. The CDR3 DNA sequence: TGTGCCAGCATGGGAGCGGCGGGGAGGGAGACCCAGTACTTC.

This clone has just one count. This chain's CDR3 is CASSERGITRPSGNTIYF. CDR3 coding DNA: TGTGCCAGCAGTGAAAGGGGAATTACCAGGCCCTCTGGAAACACCATATATTTT. This chain joins TRBV2 and TRBJ1-3; TRBD1 is a possible D gene (5 bases). This CDR3 has 18 amino acids. Trimming removed 2 bases from V and 0 bases from J, with 17 bases in between. Germline CDR1 is SNHLY and CDR2 is FYNNEI.

This chain joins TRBV6-1 and TRBJ1-3; D not certain. Per the germline V gene, CDR1 is MNHNS and CDR2 is SASEGT. With 7 bases removed from V and 0 bases from J, the gap between germline ends came to 13 bases. This CDR3 is 15 amino acids long. This CDR3 is CASIGEIYSGNTIYF. CDR3 bases: TGTGCCAGCATCGGGGAGATCTACTCTGGAAACACCATATATTTT.

The chain has TRBV25-1 and TRBJ2-1; 9 bases agree with TRBD1. Germline V gene data show CDR1 as MGHDK and CDR2 as SYGVNS. Trimming removed 2 bases from V and 13 bases from J; junction bases left unmatched: 3. The CDR3 consists of 12 residues. The CDR3 is CASSEPGQGQFF. In nucleotides, the CDR3 is TGTGCCAGCAGTGAACCGGGACAGGGACAGTTCTTC.

The V gene is TRBV7-9, the J gene TRBJ1-2; D ambiguous. Germline lookup yields CDR1 SEHNR and CDR2 FQNEAQ (reference sequence). V shed 4 bases and J shed 3 bases, with 6 bases lying between them. The CDR3 is 12 residues long. CDR3 sequence reads: CASSSADYGYTF. The CDR3 DNA reads as TGTGCCAGCAGCTCAGCCGACTATGGCTACACCTTC.

V gene TRBV5-6 combines with J gene TRBJ1-2; D unclear. Germline V CDR1 and CDR2: SGHDT, YYEEEE. V was trimmed by 0 bases and J by 11 bases, leaving 8 bases between them. The CDR3 loop spans 11 amino acids. The CDR3 nucleotides read TGTGCCAGCAGCTTGGCCCCGGAGTACACCTTC. Translating gives CASSLAPEYTF. Full variable domain (rest looked up from reference TRBV5-6 and TRBJ1-2): DAGVTQSPTHLIKTRGQQVTLRCSPKSGHDTVSWYQQALGQGPQFIFQYYEEEERQRGNFPDRFSGHQFPNYSSELNVNALLLGDSALYLCASSLAPEYTFGSGTRLTVV.

The V and J genes are TRBV2 and TRBJ1-1; D is unresolved. CDR1 is SNHLY, CDR2 FYNNEI, per germline. Deletions cut 4 bases from V and 4 bases from J, with 4 bases between. The length of the CDR3 is 11 residues. The CDR3 DNA is TGTGCCAGCAGTGGGTTCACTGAAGCTTTCTTT. Translating gives CASSGFTEAFF. Supplemented by reference TRBV2 and TRBJ1-1, the full variable domain reads EPEVTQTPSHQVTQMGQEVILRCVPISNHLYFYWYRQILGQKVEFLVSFYNNEISEKSEIFDDQFSVERPDGSNFTLKIRSTKLEDSAMYFCASSGFTEAFFGQGTRLTVV.

The V gene is TRBV5-4, the J gene TRBJ2-5, with TRBD1 matching 12 bases. After removal of 4 bases from V and 3 bases from J, the junction contained 1 base not matched to a gene. CDR1 SGHNT and CDR2 YYREEE come from the germline V gene (reference sequence). The CDR3 is 14 residues long. The CDR3 is CASSGTGGEETQYF. The CDR3 DNA reads as TGTGCCAGCAGCGGGACAGGGGGCGAAGAGACCCAGTACTTC.

The gene calls are TRBV7-2 and TRBJ2-1; D perhaps matches TRBD1 (6 bases). Looked up from germline, CDR1 is SGHTA and CDR2 is FQGNSA. The V end lost 4 bases, the J end lost 4 bases, and 14 bases lay between the germline ends. CDR3 length: 15 amino acids. As DNA, the CDR3 is TGTGCCAGCAGCTCTAGGGCCGGACAGTACAATGAGCAGTTCTTC. Its translation: CASSSRAGQYNEQFF.

The sample holds a few counts of this clone. V gene TRBV6-4 combines with J gene TRBJ1-1; unclear D gene. V lost 3 bases and J lost 1, with 12 bases in between. This CDR3 is built from 15 residues. Germline CDR1 MRHNA, CDR2 SNTAGT. The CDR3 bases are TGTGCCAGCAGTGATGAAGGGCCTCCGAACACTGAAGCTTTCTTT. This sequence encodes CASSDEGPPNTEAFF.

This clone has a handful of counts. The rearrangement links TRBV29-1 to TRBJ1-2, with TRBD1 as a possible D gene (6 bases). Between the trimmed V and J ends, which lost 6 bases and 7 bases, there was a span of 21 bases. The germline gives CDR1 SQVTM, CDR2 ANQGSEA. This CDR3 has 14 amino acids. The CDR3 region has the DNA TGCAGCGTCGGTGACAGGACGGGTGGCGGTGGCTACACCTTC. Residues: CSVGDRTGGGGYTF.

This clone was observed a few times. This chain uses TRBV27 with TRBJ2-2; a weak D match, TRBD2 (7 bases). The V and J ends lost 6 bases and 1 base respectively, with 9 bases between them. Germline V gene lookup returns CDR1 MNHEY and CDR2 SMNVEV (reference sequence). The CDR3 sequence is 14 residues long. CDR3 DNA: TGTGCCAGCAGGGGGGGGCGGAACACCGGGGAGCTGTTTTTT. Translation gives CASRGGRNTGELFF.

This clone was observed once. The gene calls are TRBV2 and TRBJ2-3; TRBD2 matches at 8 bases. J lost 4 bases, V lost 4 bases, and 1 base had no gene match. The CDR3 is made up of 13 amino acids. CDR1 and CDR2 (germline): SNHLY, FYNNEI. The DNA of the CDR3 is TGTGCCAGCAGTGGACTAGCGCCAGATACGCAGTATTTT. Protein sequence: CASSGLAPDTQYF.

V usage is TRBV2 and J usage is TRBJ2-7; 10 positions match TRBD2. V lost 0 bases and J lost 1; bases outside the gene matches: 15. From germline, CDR1 is SNHLY and CDR2 FYNNEI. There are 20 residues in the CDR3. The chain's CDR3 is CASSEALSSGGDGRSYEQYF. The CDR3 DNA reads TGTGCCAGCAGTGAAGCGCTGTCTAGCGGGGGAGATGGGAGGTCCTACGAGCAGTACTTC.

The V call is TRBV5-4, the J call TRBJ2-3, with a weak D call TRBD2 (6 bases). Germline V gives CDR1 SGHNT, CDR2 YYREEE (reference sequence). The CDR3 runs 17 residues. V was trimmed by 4 bases and J by 1 base, leaving 19 bases between them. Here the CDR3 reads CASSLDGYPGGTDTQYF. CDR3 DNA sequence: TGTGCCAGCAGCCTTGACGGGTACCCGGGGGGCACAGATACGCAGTATTTT.

This chain joins TRBV7-2 and TRBJ2-4, with 8 bases aligning to TRBD1. The CDR3 contains 16 residues. Germline CDR1 reads SGHTA; CDR2 reads FQGNSA. V was pared by 6 bases and J by 8 bases, with 15 bases of the junction left unmatched. CDR3 sequence (DNA): TGTGCCAGCAGTCTGGGCAGGGGGCGTATCCGGGACATTCAGTACTTC. This encodes CASSLGRGRIRDIQYF.

This chain connects TRBV2 to TRBJ1-1; D may be TRBD1 (5 bases). Germline assignment: CDR1 SNHLY and CDR2 FYNNEI. The CDR3 has 13 residues. Trimming stripped 6 bases from V and 1 base from J, with 9 bases between. The DNA of the CDR3 is TGTGCCAGCAGGGGTGACAGGAACACTGAAGCTTTCTTT. Protein: CASRGDRNTEAFF.

The rearrangement links TRBV2 to TRBJ1-4; TRBD1 matches at 8 bases. The germline gives CDR1 SNHLY, CDR2 FYNNEI. V shed 3 bases, J shed 8 bases, and the junction held 8 bases outside the gene matches. There are 15 residues in the CDR3. CDR3 coding DNA: TGTGCCAGCAGTGATCAGGGGGCGTTTGGGGAAAAACTGTTTTTT. It specifies CASSDQGAFGEKLFF.

This chain links TRBV6-5 with TRBJ2-7; TRBD1 aligns across 9 bases. The CDR3 loop spans 14 amino acids. Germline lookup yields CDR1 MNHEY and CDR2 SVGAGI. Trimming cost V 5 bases and J 4 bases; bases outside gene matches: 6. The CDR3 region has the DNA TGTGCCAGCAGTCCACAGGGGGCAAGGTACGAGCAGTACTTC. It codes for CASSPQGARYEQYF.